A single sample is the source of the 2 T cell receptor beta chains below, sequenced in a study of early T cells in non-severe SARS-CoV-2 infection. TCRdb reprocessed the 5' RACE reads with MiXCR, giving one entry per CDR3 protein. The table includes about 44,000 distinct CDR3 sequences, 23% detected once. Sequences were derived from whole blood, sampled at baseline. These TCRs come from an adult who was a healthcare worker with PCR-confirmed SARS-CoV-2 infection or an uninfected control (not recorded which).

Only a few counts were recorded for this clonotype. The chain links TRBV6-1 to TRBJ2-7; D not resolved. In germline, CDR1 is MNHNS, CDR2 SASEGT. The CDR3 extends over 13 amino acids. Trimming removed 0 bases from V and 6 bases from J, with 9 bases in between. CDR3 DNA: TGTGCCAGCAGTGAAGCAGGTCCCCGCGAGCAGTACTTC. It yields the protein CASSEAGPREQYF.

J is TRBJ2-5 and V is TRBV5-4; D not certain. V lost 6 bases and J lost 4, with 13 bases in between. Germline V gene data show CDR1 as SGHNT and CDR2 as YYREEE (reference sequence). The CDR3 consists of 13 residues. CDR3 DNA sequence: TGTGCCAGCAAGCAAAGAGGTGGAGAGACCCAGTACTTC. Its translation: CASKQRGGETQYF.